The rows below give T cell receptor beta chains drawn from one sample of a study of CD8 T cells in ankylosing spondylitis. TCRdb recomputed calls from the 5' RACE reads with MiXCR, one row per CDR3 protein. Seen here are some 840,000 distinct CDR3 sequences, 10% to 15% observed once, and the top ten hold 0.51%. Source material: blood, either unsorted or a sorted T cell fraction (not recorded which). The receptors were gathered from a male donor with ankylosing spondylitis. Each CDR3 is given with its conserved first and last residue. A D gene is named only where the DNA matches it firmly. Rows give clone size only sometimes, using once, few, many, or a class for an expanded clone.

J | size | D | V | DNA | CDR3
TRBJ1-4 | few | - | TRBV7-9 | TGTGCCAGCAGTAAACTCCGGGACAATTCTAATGAAAAACTGTTTTTT | CASSKLRDNSNEKLFF
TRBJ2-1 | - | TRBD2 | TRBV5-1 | TGCGCCAGCAGCTCCCTGGGCGGGGGGCCGGGCAATGAGCAGTTCTTC | CASSSLGGGPGNEQFF
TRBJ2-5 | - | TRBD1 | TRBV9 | TGTGCCAGCAGCGACGGGACAGGGGGCCTGTACCAAGAGACCCAGTACTTC | CASSDGTGGLYQETQYF
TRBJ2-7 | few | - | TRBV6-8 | TGTGCCAGCAGTCTCGGACAGCACTCCTACGAGCAGTACTTC | CASSLGQHSYEQYF
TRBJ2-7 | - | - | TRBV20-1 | TGCAGTGCTAGGTATACTCTACCGGGGGAGCAGTACTTC | CSARYTLPGEQYF
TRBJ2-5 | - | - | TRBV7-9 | TGTGCCAGCAGCTTATGGCAGGGGCGGCAAGAGACCCAGTACTTC | CASSLWQGRQETQYF
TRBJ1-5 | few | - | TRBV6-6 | TGTGCCAGCATGGTTCCGAATCAGCCCCAGCATTTT | CASMVPNQPQHF
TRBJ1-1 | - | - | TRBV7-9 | TGTGCCAGCAGCAGGGACGGTACTATGAACACTGAAGCTTTCTTT | CASSRDGTMNTEAFF
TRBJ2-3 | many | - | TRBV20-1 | TGCAGTGTTCTCGGCCGCACAGATACGCAGTATTTT | CSVLGRTDTQYF
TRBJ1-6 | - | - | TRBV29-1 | TGCAGCGTTGAAGATTCCCTGTCAGTAGTCCACTTT | CSVEDSLSVVHF
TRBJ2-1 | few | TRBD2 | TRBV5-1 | TGCGCCAGCAGCTCAATAGCGGGAGGGAGCTCCTACAATGAGCAGTTCTTC | CASSSIAGGSSYNEQFF
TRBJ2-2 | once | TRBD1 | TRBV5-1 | TGCGCCAGCACTGATGACAGGGGTGGCACCGGGGAGCTGTTTTTT | CASTDDRGGTGELFF
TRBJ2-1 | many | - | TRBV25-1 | TGTGCCAGTGGGGACCCTAACTCCTACAATGAGCAGTTCTTC | CASGDPNSYNEQFF
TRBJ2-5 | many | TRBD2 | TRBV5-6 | TGTGCCAGCAGCCCTCCTAGGGGAGGGTCAGAGACCCAGTACTTC | CASSPPRGGSETQYF
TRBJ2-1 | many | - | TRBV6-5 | TGTGCCAGCAGTTTGCCCGGACTAAAAGAGTTCTTC | CASSLPGLKEFF
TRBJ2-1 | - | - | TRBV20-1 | TGCAGTGCGCCGGGGACCGCCACTGCCTACAATGAGCAGTTCTTC | CSAPGTATAYNEQFF
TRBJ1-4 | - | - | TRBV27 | TGTGCCAGCAGTTTACTCCGGGCGGCTAATGAAAAACTGTTTTTT | CASSLLRAANEKLFF
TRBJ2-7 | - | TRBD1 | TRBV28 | TGTGCCAGCAGTCGATGGACAGGGGTCGGCGAGCAGTACTTC | CASSRWTGVGEQYF
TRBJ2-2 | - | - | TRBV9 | TGTGCCAGCAGCCTGGGAGGGGGCTCTTACACCGGGGAGCTGTTTTTT | CASSLGGGSYTGELFF
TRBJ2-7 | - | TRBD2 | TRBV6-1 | TGTGCCAGCAGGGGACTAGCGGGGGCAAGCTCCTACGAGCAGTACTTC | CASRGLAGASSYEQYF
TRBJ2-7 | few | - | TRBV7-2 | TGTGCCAGCAGTTCGGGACACTACGAGCAGTACTTC | CASSSGHYEQYF
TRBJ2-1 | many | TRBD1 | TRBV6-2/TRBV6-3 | TGTGCCAGCAGAAGACAGGGCTTGTTCGGCTATGAGCAGTTCTTC | CASRRQGLFGYEQFF
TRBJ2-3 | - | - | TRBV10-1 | TGCGCCAGCAGCGCGGGCAGGGATGGGGCAGATACGCAGTATTTT | CASSAGRDGADTQYF
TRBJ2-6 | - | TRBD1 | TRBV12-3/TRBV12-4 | TGTGCCAGCAGTTTCGGGGACAGGACAGGGGTCCTGACTTTC | CASSFGDRTGVLTF
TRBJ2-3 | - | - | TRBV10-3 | TGTGCCATCAGTGAGAAGGGATTCACAGATACGCAGTATTTT | CAISEKGFTDTQYF
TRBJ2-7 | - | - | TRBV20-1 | TGCAGTGCTGGGTTCGGCGGGTCCTACGAGCAGTACTTC | CSAGFGGSYEQYF